This T cell receptor (beta chain) was sequenced in a study of low-dose radiotherapy and immunotherapy resistance in tumors. The wider study: For Cohort 1, fractions of 0.5 Gy were given every 2 weeks, reaching 6.5 Gy overall. The study administered intravenous cyclophosphamide at 200 mg/m2 every two weeks, one day ahead of radiation and immunotherapy. Starting cycle 1 day 1, oral aspirin 300 mg was given daily for four cycles.

At least ten counts were recorded for this clonotype. The time point: before trial treatment. Priming of first-strand cDNA relied on TRAV- and TRBV-specific primers (covering alpha and beta chains). TCR amplification ran approximately 22 PCR cycles using constant-region and V-primer adapter primers. TCRdb fed the reads into MiXCR, producing one record per CDR3 protein. The sample consists of roughly 60,000 distinct CDR3 sequences, approximately 26% of them appearing once. V dropped 6 bases and J dropped 4 bases, with 27 bases sitting between them. The germline V gene encodes CDR1 DFQATT and CDR2 SNEGSKA (reference sequence). The CDR3 is 17 residues long.

The receptor was isolated from a male donor with prostate cancer. The source material was PBMCs, sampled before treatment. V gene TRBV20-1 combines with J gene TRBJ1-1; D perhaps matches TRBD1 (5 bases). DNA for the CDR3: TGCAGTGCCCTCCCCTCAGGGCACGAGGTTTGGGTCACTGAAGCTTTCTTT. The encoded protein is CSALPSGHEVWVTEAFF.